A selection of T cell receptor beta chains follows, all from one sample in a study of regulatory T cells in long-lasting Graves disease. TCRdb itself ran the multiplex PCR reads through MiXCR, one entry per CDR3 protein. The sample shows 420,000 or so distinct CDR3 sequences, about a sixth of them seen only once. These data were also filed under a second study, of T cells in Graves' hyperthyroidism and ophthalmopathy.

The sample was peripheral blood mononuclear cells (PBMCs), taken at new diagnosis, from a patient treated with antithyroid drugs. The receptors were sampled from a young woman with Graves disease. The CDR3 runs from the conserved cysteine through the conserved F or W. D genes are given only for firm matches. Clone sizes are given selectively: once, few, many, or a class where the clone is expanded.

>few|.|TRBJ1-1|TRBV9
TGTGCCAGCAGCGCCTTGACAGTGTCGAACACTGAAGCTTTCTTT
CASSALTVSNTEAFF
>many|TRBD2|TRBJ2-7|TRBV28
TGTGCCAGCAGTTTCCGGGAGGCCGCCGAGCAGTACTTC
CASSFREAAEQYF
>many|.|TRBJ2-7|TRBV5-1
TGCGCCAGCAGCTTGGCGGGGGACAGCTACGAGCAGTACTTC
CASSLAGDSYEQYF
>many|.|TRBJ2-5|TRBV2
TGTGCCAGCAGTTTCGGGGGTCTGGGGCAAGAGACCCAGTACTTC
CASSFGGLGQETQYF
>few|.|TRBJ2-5|TRBV27
TGTGCCAGCAGTTTACAACTATTGGAGACCCAGTACTTC
CASSLQLLETQYF
>many|TRBD2|TRBJ2-3|TRBV28
TGTGCCAGCAGGGGGACTAGCGGGAGTTTACGGACAGATACGCAGTATTTT
CASRGTSGSLRTDTQYF
>many|.|TRBJ2-3|TRBV2
TGTGCCAGCAGTTTGTCCCCGTGGGACACAGATACGCAGTATTTT
CASSLSPWDTDTQYF
>.|.|TRBJ2-5|TRBV27
TGTGCCAGCAGTTTATACCCCCGCTCACAAGAGACCCAGTACTTC
CASSLYPRSQETQYF
>few|.|TRBJ1-2|TRBV9
TGTGCCAGCAGCGTAGTGGACAGCACCTATGGCTACACCTTC
CASSVVDSTYGYTF
>.|TRBD1|TRBJ2-1|TRBV4-1
TGCGCCAGCAGCCGAGAGGGACAGTCGAATGAGCAGTTCTTC
CASSREGQSNEQFF
>many|.|TRBJ2-1|TRBV2
TGTGCCAGCAGTGAACTCGGAGAGCAGTTCTTC
CASSELGEQFF
>many|.|TRBJ2-7|TRBV12-3/TRBV12-4
TGTGCCAGCAGTTTCATGGGGAACTACGAGCAGTACTTC
CASSFMGNYEQYF
>many|TRBD2|TRBJ2-4|TRBV12-3/TRBV12-4
TGTGCCAGCAGTCCCGACCCCGCGGGAGGGCGGGAAGGGACCAAAAACATTCAGTACTTC
CASSPDPAGGREGTKNIQYF
>.|TRBD1|TRBJ1-1|TRBV14
TGTGCCAGCAGCCAGGGACAGACGGCTTTCTTT
CASSQGQTAFF
>few|TRBD2|TRBJ2-1|TRBV7-3
TGTGCCAGCAGCTCAGGACTAGCGGGCTGGAATGAGCAGTTCTTC
CASSSGLAGWNEQFF
>.|TRBD2|TRBJ2-7|TRBV20-1
TGCAGTGCGGAGACTAGCGGGGGCTACGAGCAGTACTTC
CSAETSGGYEQYF